This T cell receptor beta chain stems from a study of T cell repertoires in cytomegalovirus infection. Study in general: Recently identified HLA-C-restricted CMV epitopes were among the peptides used. CMV infection plus the matching HLA type was flagged by public TCR beta signatures. General observations from the study: Dominating the ex vivo response were TCR beta clonotypes that were CMV-specific and HLA-C-restricted.

MiXCR, applied by TCRdb to the reads, yields one record per CDR3 protein. The sample has fewer than 1,000,000 distinct CDR3 sequences; roughly 31% are singletons. Germline CDR1 SGHTA, CDR2 FQGTGA. V dropped 5 bases and J dropped 4; count of bases not matched to a gene: 12. The CDR3 totals 16 residues. The sample holds a few counts of this clonotype. Its target is unknown. The receptor comes from a human donor in good health (CMV status not recorded). Some clones in this sample may be carry-over from other donors' samples. Sequencing used cultured CD8+ T cells from PBMCs, obtained from culture after CMV antigen stimulation. The V and J genes are TRBV7-3 and TRBJ2-3, with 7 bases that match TRBD1. The CDR3 DNA sequence: TGTGCCAGCAGCCCGGGGCAGGGGGTTACCGCAGATACGCAGTATTTT. Its translation: CASSPGQGVTADTQYF. Drawing the rest from reference TRBV7-3 and TRBJ2-3, the complete variable domain is GAGVSQTPSNKVTEKGKYVELRCDPISGHTALYWYRQSLGQGPEFLIYFQGTGAADDSGLPNDRFFAVRPEGSVSTLKIQRTERGDSAVYLCASSPGQGVTADTQYFGPGTRLTVL.